The rows below give T cell receptor beta chains drawn from one sample of a study of sequential checkpoint blockade in melanoma. Assay used: immunoSEQ multiplex PCR; TCRdb lists only in-frame clones, some missing. Here the sample spans more than 9,000 clones, 55% to 70% being singletons. Source: CD8+ T cells sorted from blood (inferred from file names), taken from a patient given nivolumab and ipilimumab in sequence. The origin of the receptors is a human donor with melanoma. Each CDR3 is given with its conserved first and last residue. The order of the fields is D gene, V gene, clone size, J gene, CDR3 DNA, CDR3 protein. The D gene is left open where the match is weak. Clone size is not always given. Where it is, it says once, few, many or a class for expanded clones.

>.|TRBV27|.|TRBJ2-7
TGTGCCAGCACCGGGAAATATTACGAGCAGTACTTC
CASTGKYYEQYF
>.|TRBV5-4|.|TRBJ2-3
TGTGCCAGCAGCTTACAGGCAGGCACAGATACGCAGTATTTT
CASSLQAGTDTQYF
>.|TRBV6-1|.|TRBJ1-4
TGTGCCAGCAGCGCTTCCGGCGGGATTAATGAAAAACTGTTTTTT
CASSASGGINEKLFF
>.|TRBV28|.|TRBJ2-7
TGTGCCAGCAGTTCAGTTCGACAGCTAACCTACGAGCAGTACTTC
CASSSVRQLTYEQYF
>.|TRBV4-2|.|TRBJ1-1
TGTGCCAGCAGCCTCGGGCCGGCGGGCACTGAAGCTTTCTTT
CASSLGPAGTEAFF
>.|TRBV4-3|.|TRBJ2-3
TGCGCCAGCAGCGACCGGGACAACACAGATACGCAGTATTTT
CASSDRDNTDTQYF
>.|TRBV7-9|few|TRBJ2-1
TGTGCCAGCAGCTCCCCCGGAAACAAGCGGAATGAGCAGTTCTTC
CASSSPGNKRNEQFF
>.|TRBV4-3|.|TRBJ1-4
TGCGCCAGCAGCCAAGTCACCCGGAGAGGGTCCAATGAAAAACTGTTTTTT
CASSQVTRRGSNEKLFF
>.|TRBV28|few|TRBJ2-7
TGTGCCAGCAGTTTAGCCGGACACCTCTACGAGCAGTACTTC
CASSLAGHLYEQYF
>.|TRBV2|.|TRBJ2-1
TGTGCCAGCAGTGAACGGAGGTATGAGCAGTTCTTC
CASSERRYEQFF
>.|TRBV7-9|few|TRBJ2-7
TGTGCCAGCACAGGAGGAGGCGAGCAGTACTTC
CASTGGGEQYF
>TRBD2|TRBV11-2|once|TRBJ2-2
TGTGCCAGCAGCTCTAGCGGGGGGGTTGCCGGGGAGCTGTTTTTT
CASSSSGGVAGELFF
>TRBD2|TRBV19|.|TRBJ2-1
TGTGCCAGTAGTCCTACTAGCGGCGACTCCTACAATGAGCAGTTCTTC
CASSPTSGDSYNEQFF
>.|TRBV6-5|few|TRBJ2-7
TGTGCCAGCAGGCGCGGACAGTCCCCTTGGGAGCAGTACTTC
CASRRGQSPWEQYF
>TRBD1|TRBV27|.|TRBJ2-7
TGTGCCAGCAGTCTCACGACAGGGCGGTTAGAGCAGTACTTC
CASSLTTGRLEQYF
>.|TRBV27|.|TRBJ2-7
TGTGCCAGCAGCCAAAGCCTAGCGCTTTACGAGCAGTACTTC
CASSQSLALYEQYF
>.|TRBV4-2|.|TRBJ2-7
TGTGCCAGCAGCCCCAGAGGGAGCCTCTACGAGCAGTACTTC
CASSPRGSLYEQYF
>.|TRBV21-1|few|TRBJ1-2
TGTGCCAGCAGCGCGACCGGGACAGGGCTCACCTATGGCTACACCTTC
CASSATGTGLTYGYTF
>TRBD2|TRBV6-6|few|TRBJ2-1
TGTGCCAGCAGTTTGCGGGAGAGATACAATGAGCAGTTCTTC
CASSLRERYNEQFF
>.|TRBV7-8|.|TRBJ2-7
TGTGCCAGCAGCCAGATCCGAGGGGGGGGCGAGCAGTACTTC
CASSQIRGGGEQYF
>TRBD2|TRBV27|.|TRBJ2-7
TGTGCCAGCAGCCTACTAGCGGGAGCCTACGAGCAGTACTTC
CASSLLAGAYEQYF
>TRBD2|TRBV10-2|once|TRBJ2-5
TGCGCCAGCAGCCTAGCGGGGGGTGTGTATGAGACCCAGTACTTC
CASSLAGGVYETQYF
>.|TRBV7-8|.|TRBJ2-7
TGTGCCAGCAGCTCCCGATTACAGGGTGGCGAGCAGTACTTC
CASSSRLQGGEQYF
>TRBD2|TRBV27|.|TRBJ2-7
TGTGCCAGCAAGCGGGGGAGCTCCTACGAGCAGTACTTC
CASKRGSSYEQYF
>.|TRBV9|.|TRBJ2-5
TGTGCCAGCAGCCCAAGAGGTTCAGGGGAGACCCAGTACTTC
CASSPRGSGETQYF
>.|TRBV5-1|.|TRBJ2-7
TGCGCCAGCAGCCCCAGAAACCGCGAGCAGTACTTC
CASSPRNREQYF
>TRBD1|TRBV5-5|.|TRBJ2-7
TGTGCCAGCAGCCAGACCGGGACAGGCTACGAGCAGTACTTC
CASSQTGTGYEQYF
>.|TRBV4-2|.|TRBJ1-5
TGTGCCAGCAGCCTCCTAGGGGAGCCCCAGCATTTT
CASSLLGEPQHF
>.|TRBV27|.|TRBJ2-7
TGTGCCAGCAGTTTATTAGGGGACGAGCAGTACTTC
CASSLLGDEQYF
>TRBD1|TRBV5-1|.|TRBJ2-5
TGCGCCAGCAGCTTGGAGACAGGGTCGGATGAGACCCAGTACTTC
CASSLETGSDETQYF
>TRBD1|TRBV5-1|.|TRBJ2-7
TGCGCCAGCAGCTTGAGCAGGGGGCAGGAGCAGTACTTC
CASSLSRGQEQYF
>.|TRBV18|large|TRBJ2-7
TGTGCCAGCTCACCAAATATTTACGAGCAGTACTTC
CASSPNIYEQYF
>.|TRBV18|few|TRBJ1-2
TGTGCCAGCTCACCTGCGGCAGGGAAATGGGATGGCTACACCTTC
CASSPAAGKWDGYTF
>TRBD2|TRBV13|.|TRBJ2-1
TGTGCCAGCAGCCCCCGTTTGGAACTAGCGGGAGGAGTCAATGAGCAGTTCTTC
CASSPRLELAGGVNEQFF
>TRBD1|TRBV5-6|few|TRBJ2-7
TGTGCCAGCAGCTTGTTTCAGGGGGTCGACGAGCAGTACTTC
CASSLFQGVDEQYF
>TRBD2|TRBV4-1|.|TRBJ2-7
TGCGCCAGCAGCCAAGGACTAGCGGTGTCCTACGAGCAGTACTTC
CASSQGLAVSYEQYF
>.|TRBV5-1|.|TRBJ2-3
TGCGCCAGCAGCTTTCGGACATCCTCTAGCACAGATACGCAGTATTTT
CASSFRTSSSTDTQYF
>TRBD1|TRBV28|.|TRBJ2-7
TGTGCCAGCAGTTTATCAGGGACAGGGTTCTACGAGCAGTACTTC
CASSLSGTGFYEQYF
>.|TRBV6-1|medium-sized|TRBJ2-7
TGTGCCAGCAGGGGGTGGGGGGACCATCACGAGCAGTACTTC
CASRGWGDHHEQYF
>TRBD2|TRBV28|.|TRBJ2-7
TGTGCCAGCAGTAATTTCAAGCGGGAGCCCCCCTACGAGCAGTACTTC
CASSNFKREPPYEQYF
>.|TRBV4-3|once|TRBJ1-2
TGCGCCAGCAGCCCACAGGCAGCTAACTATGGCTACACCTTC
CASSPQAANYGYTF
>.|TRBV28|few|TRBJ2-7
TGTGCCAGCAGTTCTAACTACGAGCAGTACTTC
CASSSNYEQYF
>TRBD1|TRBV9|few|TRBJ2-7
TGTGCCAGCAGCGTAGATGGGGCAGGGGGCGACTACGAGCAGTACTTC
CASSVDGAGGDYEQYF
>TRBD1|TRBV7-9|few|TRBJ1-4
TGTGCCAGCAGCCATTCCGGGACAGATGAAAAACTGTTTTTT
CASSHSGTDEKLFF
>TRBD1|TRBV11-3|.|TRBJ2-7
TGTGCCAGCAGGACAGGGCCCTACGAGCAGTACTTC
CASRTGPYEQYF
>.|TRBV4-3|.|TRBJ1-2
TGCGCCAGCAGCCACCAGGAGGGGTACGATGGCTACACCTTC
CASSHQEGYDGYTF
>.|TRBV5-1|.|TRBJ2-7
TGCGCCAGCAGCTTGACTAGTTGGGGCGAGCAGTACTTC
CASSLTSWGEQYF
>.|TRBV5-4|.|TRBJ2-5
TGTGCCAGCAGGCTTCTAGCGAACCAAGAGACCCAGTACTTC
CASRLLANQETQYF
>TRBD2|TRBV13|.|TRBJ2-3
TGTGCCAGCAGCTTAGCCCCGGGACTAGCTGGAGATACGCAGTATTTT
CASSLAPGLAGDTQYF
>TRBD2|TRBV5-4|large|TRBJ2-2
TGTGCCAGCAGCTCTAGCGGGGGGGTTGCCGGGGAGCTGTTTTTT
CASSSSGGVAGELFF
>TRBD2|TRBV19|few|TRBJ2-2
TGTGCCAGTAGTGCAAGACTAGCGCCGAACACCGGGGAGCTGTTTTTT
CASSARLAPNTGELFF
>.|TRBV6-1|.|TRBJ1-3
TGTGCCAGCGCGGGACGTCGCTCTGGAAACACCATATATTTT
CASAGRRSGNTIYF
>.|TRBV28|.|TRBJ2-7
TGTGCCAGCAGTTGGGGGGTCAGGGCTGCGTCCTACGAGCAGTACTTC
CASSWGVRAASYEQYF
>.|TRBV7-9|few|TRBJ1-1
TGTGCCAGCAGCCGTACAGCGAACACTGAAGCTTTCTTT
CASSRTANTEAFF